The clone carrying this TCR beta chain appeared many times. Everyone who donated was a Caucasian adult who lived in Nashville, Tennessee. The CDR3 extends over 14 amino acids. V was shortened by 6 bases and J by 1 base, with 12 bases between the two germline ends. Germline values: CDR1 SNHLY, CDR2 FYNNEI. PCR replicates from unsorted PBMC used 300 ng DNA, and this amount was 25,000 to 30,000 T cell genomes. Ten immunoSEQ deep assay plates served to sequence unsorted PBMC DNA. The repertoire was sequenced with immunoSEQ multiplex PCR; TCRdb's copy has only in-frame clones and lacks some. This sample has roughly 500,000 clones, with more than 65% found just once. The source of the sample is a study of shared clonotypes between healthy human individuals.

This receptor was identified in a woman between 40 and 50 years old in good health. Some clones in this sample may be carry-over from other donors' samples. The sequenced material came from PBMCs. The chain is built from TRBV2 and TRBJ2-5; D gene ambiguous. The CDR3 loop reads CASSLLVSQETQYF. The CDR3 DNA reads as TGTGCCAGCAGCCTCCTGGTCTCCCAAGAGACCCAGTACTTC.